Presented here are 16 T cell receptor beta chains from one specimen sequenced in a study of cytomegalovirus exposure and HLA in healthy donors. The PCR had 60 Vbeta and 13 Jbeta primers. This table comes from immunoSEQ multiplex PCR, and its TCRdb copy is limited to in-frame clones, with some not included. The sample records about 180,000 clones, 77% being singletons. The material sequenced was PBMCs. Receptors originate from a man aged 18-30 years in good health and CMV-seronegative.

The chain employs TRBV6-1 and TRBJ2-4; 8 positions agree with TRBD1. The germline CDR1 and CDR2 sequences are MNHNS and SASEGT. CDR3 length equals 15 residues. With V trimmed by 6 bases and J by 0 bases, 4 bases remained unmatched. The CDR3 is CASRETGEAKNIQYF. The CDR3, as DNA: TGTGCCAGCAGGGAGACAGGGGAAGCCAAAAACATTCAGTACTTC.

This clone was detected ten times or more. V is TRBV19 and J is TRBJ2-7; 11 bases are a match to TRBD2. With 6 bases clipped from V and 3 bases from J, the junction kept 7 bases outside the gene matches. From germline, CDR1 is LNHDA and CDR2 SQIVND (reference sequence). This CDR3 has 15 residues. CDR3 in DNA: TGTGCCAGTAGAAACCTAGCGGGAGGTATCTACGAGCAGTACTTC. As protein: CASRNLAGGIYEQYF.

CDR3 in DNA: TGTGCCAGCAGTTACAAGGGGCTCGGGGAAGCTTTCTTT. Encoded protein: CASSYKGLGEAFF. The chain couples TRBV6-6 to TRBJ1-1; weak D call: TRBD1 (5 bases). Trimming removed 2 bases from V and 8 bases from J, with 12 bases in between. This CDR3 contains 13 residues. Germline assignment: CDR1 MNHNY and CDR2 SVGAGI (reference sequence).

DNA of the CDR3: TGTGCCAGCAGCTTAACCACTAGCGGGAGTACAGATACGCAGTATTTT. It encodes CASSLTTSGSTDTQYF. The chain recombines TRBV7-3 with TRBJ2-3, with 11 bases that match TRBD2. V shed 0 bases, J shed 3 bases, and the junction held 2 bases outside the gene matches. The CDR3 is made up of 16 amino acids. Looked up from germline, CDR1 is SGHTA and CDR2 is FQGTGA.

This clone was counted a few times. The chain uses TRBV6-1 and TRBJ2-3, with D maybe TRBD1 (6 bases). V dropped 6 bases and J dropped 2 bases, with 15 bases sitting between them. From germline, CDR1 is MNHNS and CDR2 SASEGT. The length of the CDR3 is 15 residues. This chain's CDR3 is CASRSGHRNTDTQYF. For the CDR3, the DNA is TGTGCCAGCAGATCGGGACACAGAAACACAGATACGCAGTATTTT.

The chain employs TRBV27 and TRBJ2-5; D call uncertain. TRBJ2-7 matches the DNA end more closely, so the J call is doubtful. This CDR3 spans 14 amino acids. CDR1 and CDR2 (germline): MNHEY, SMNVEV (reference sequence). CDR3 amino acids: CASSLPPRSVEQYF. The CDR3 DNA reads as TGTGCCAGCAGTTTACCGCCGAGGTCGGTCGAGCAGTACTTC.

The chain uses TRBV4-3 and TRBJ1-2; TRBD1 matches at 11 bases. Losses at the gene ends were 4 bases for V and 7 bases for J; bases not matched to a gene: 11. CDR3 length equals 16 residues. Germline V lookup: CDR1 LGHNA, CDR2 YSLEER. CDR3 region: CASSPQPGQGAGGYTF. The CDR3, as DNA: TGCGCCAGCAGCCCACAACCCGGACAGGGGGCGGGTGGCTACACCTTC.

CDR3 in DNA: TGCAGCGTAGCGCCTCGCCCAGATACGCAGTATTTT. Amino acids: CSVAPRPDTQYF. The V and J genes are TRBV29-1 and TRBJ2-3; the D is unclear. Germline V gene sequence: CDR1 SQVTM, CDR2 ANQGSEA. Trimming stripped 6 bases from V and 4 bases from J, with 11 bases between. This CDR3 contains 12 residues.

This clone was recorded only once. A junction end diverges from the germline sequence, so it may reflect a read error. CDR3 nucleotides: TGTGCTAGCAGCGTAACAGGGAGCTCTGGAAACACCATATATTTT. Translation gives CASSVTGSSGNTIYF. The gene calls are TRBV9 and TRBJ1-3; a weak D match, TRBD1 (6 bases). Per germline, CDR1 SGDLS and CDR2 YYNGEE. The CDR3 totals 15 residues.

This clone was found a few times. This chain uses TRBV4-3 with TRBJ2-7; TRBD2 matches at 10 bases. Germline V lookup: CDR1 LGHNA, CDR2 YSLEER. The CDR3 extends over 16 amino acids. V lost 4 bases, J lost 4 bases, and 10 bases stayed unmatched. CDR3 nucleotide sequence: TGCGCCAGCAGCCCTCGGGGGGTAGCGGGGGGATACGAGCAGTACTTC. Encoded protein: CASSPRGVAGGYEQYF.

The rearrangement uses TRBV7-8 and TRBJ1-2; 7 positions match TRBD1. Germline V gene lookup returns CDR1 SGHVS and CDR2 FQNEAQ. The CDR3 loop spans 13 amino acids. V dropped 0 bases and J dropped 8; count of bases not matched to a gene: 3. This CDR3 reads CASSLAGGGGYTF. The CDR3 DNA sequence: TGTGCCAGCAGCTTAGCAGGGGGCGGCGGCTACACCTTC.

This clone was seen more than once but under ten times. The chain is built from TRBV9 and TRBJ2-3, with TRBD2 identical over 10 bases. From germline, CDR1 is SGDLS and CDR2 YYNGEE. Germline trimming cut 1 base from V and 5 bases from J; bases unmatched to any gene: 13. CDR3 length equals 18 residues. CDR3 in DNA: TGTGCCAGCAGCGTAAATCGAAAGCGGGGGGGCCTAGAAGATACGCAGTATTTT. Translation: CASSVNRKRGGLEDTQYF.

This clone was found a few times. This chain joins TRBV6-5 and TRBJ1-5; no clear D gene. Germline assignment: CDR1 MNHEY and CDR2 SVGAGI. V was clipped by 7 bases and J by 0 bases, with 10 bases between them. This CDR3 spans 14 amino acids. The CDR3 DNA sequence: TGTGCCAGCAAGACCAGAGGTAGCAATCAGCCCCAGCATTTT. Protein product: CASKTRGSNQPQHF.

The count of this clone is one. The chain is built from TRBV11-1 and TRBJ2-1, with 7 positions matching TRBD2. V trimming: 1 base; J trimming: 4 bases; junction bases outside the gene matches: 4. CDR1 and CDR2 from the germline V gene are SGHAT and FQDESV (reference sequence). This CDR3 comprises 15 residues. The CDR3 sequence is CASSLGWGGYNEQFF. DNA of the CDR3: TGTGCCAGCAGCTTAGGGTGGGGGGGATACAATGAGCAGTTCTTC.

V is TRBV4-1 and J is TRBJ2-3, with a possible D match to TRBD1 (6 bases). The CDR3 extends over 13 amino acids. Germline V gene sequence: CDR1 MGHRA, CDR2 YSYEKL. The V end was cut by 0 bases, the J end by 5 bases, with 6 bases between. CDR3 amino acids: CASSQDRGDTQYF. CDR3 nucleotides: TGCGCCAGCAGCCAAGACAGGGGAGATACGCAGTATTTT.

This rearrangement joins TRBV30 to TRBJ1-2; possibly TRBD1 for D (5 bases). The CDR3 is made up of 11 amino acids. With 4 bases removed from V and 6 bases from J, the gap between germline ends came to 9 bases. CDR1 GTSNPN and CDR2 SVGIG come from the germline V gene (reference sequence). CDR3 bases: TGTGCCTGGAACCAGGGCCATGGCTACACCTTC. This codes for CAWNQGHGYTF.